The sequence of this TCR beta chain was determined in a study of post-analysis software for immune sequencing data. On the study more broadly: The cohort encompassed relapsing-remitting, secondary progressive and progressive-relapsing multiple sclerosis disease courses.

Study findings and constraints: Four to six TRBV segments, including TRBV5-6, TRBV5-1 and TRBV20-1, were more frequent in patients than controls.

Notes on this clonotype: Its target is not known.

This CDR3 contains 14 residues. The germline V gene has CDR1 MGHDK and CDR2 SYGVNS. Unique molecular identifiers were built into the TCR beta cDNA libraries. The T cell input of roughly 0.9 to 11 million gave about half a million cDNA molecules. TCRdb processed the PCR reads anew with MiXCR; each CDR3 protein has one entry. Counted here are roughly 670,000 distinct CDR3 sequences, around 64% occurring once; the ten biggest clones make up about 10%. The sequencing sample was made of blood. The receptor was isolated from a girl aged 2-10 years with multiple sclerosis. The chain combines TRBV25-1 with TRBJ2-7; D may be TRBD2 (6 bases). Judging by the DNA end, TRBJ2-5 fits better; the J call may be wrong. CDR3 sequence (DNA): TGTGCCAGCAGTGTGGGCCGGGGGAAGGAGACCCAGTACTTC. This gives the protein CASSVGRGKETQYF.